These 9 T cell receptor beta chains originate from one sample sequenced in a study of T cell responses to AZD1222 COVID-19 vaccine (dated by TCRdb to the early 2020s). What this sample's time point label stands for: about 28 days (+/-7) after the second vaccine dose. Library generation was performed with the immunoSEQ multiplex PCR assay. TCRdb took this table from immuneACCESS and kept in-frame rearrangements with V and J called. Such tables lack part of the clones; where checked against another copy, unresolved V genes explain under half of the gap, and the rest is unexplained. Present in this sample are more than 95,000 clones, more than 70% of which were seen just once. The ten biggest clones cover less than 5.5% of the sample. The input for sequencing was peripheral blood, taken 28 days after the second AZD1222 dose. These receptors were collected from an adult who received the AZD1222 COVID-19 vaccine.

The chain couples TRBV4-3 to TRBJ1-2, with no clear D. Germline V gene lookup returns CDR1 LGHNA and CDR2 YSLEER. V was shortened by 4 bases and J by 3 bases, with 12 bases between the two germline ends. The CDR3 runs 14 residues. For the CDR3, the DNA is TGCGCCAGCAGCCGATCTGCCTTCGACTATGGCTACACCTTC. It yields the protein CASSRSAFDYGYTF.

The chain links TRBV28 to TRBJ1-1; D may be TRBD1 (6 bases). The length of the CDR3 is 15 residues. The V gene's germline CDR1 is MDHEN and CDR2 SYDVKM. V was pared by 6 bases and J by 6 bases, with 20 bases between. This CDR3 is CASSQADSKHAEAFF. CDR3 nucleotides: TGTGCCAGCAGCCAGGCGGACAGTAAACACGCTGAAGCTTTCTTT.

This clone has a single count. This rearrangement joins TRBV12-3 or TRBV12-4 to TRBJ1-1; D not resolved. V was clipped by 6 bases and J by 5 bases, with 13 bases between them. This CDR3 comprises 13 residues. In DNA, the CDR3 is TGTGCCAGCAGACCTTTCCGCGGGACTGAAGCTTTCTTT. As protein: CASRPFRGTEAFF.

The chain has TRBV2 and TRBJ1-2, with TRBD1 matching 11 bases. The CDR3 is made up of 14 amino acids. V lost 6 bases and J lost 4; bases outside the gene matches: 4. From germline, CDR1 is SNHLY and CDR2 FYNNEI. The CDR3 bases are TGTGCCAGCAGCGGACAGGGGGCGACCTATGGCTACACCTTC. Translated: CASSGQGATYGYTF. Full variable domain (rest looked up from reference TRBV2 and TRBJ1-2): EPEVTQTPSHQVTQMGQEVILRCVPISNHLYFYWYRQILGQKVEFLVSFYNNEISEKSEIFDDQFSVERPDGSNFTLKIRSTKLEDSAMYFCASSGQGATYGYTFGSGTRLTVV.

The rearrangement links TRBV29-1 to TRBJ1-1; perhaps TRBD1 as D (6 bases). V was cut by 2 bases and J by 5 bases, with 15 bases left in between. This CDR3 has 14 amino acids. Germline values: CDR1 SQVTM, CDR2 ANQGSEA. This CDR3 is CSVEQGSGGTEAFF. CDR3 nucleotide sequence: TGCAGCGTTGAACAGGGGTCGGGGGGAACTGAAGCTTTCTTT.

The sample holds a few counts of this clone. V and J are TRBV30 and TRBJ1-2; D call uncertain. The CDR3 has 11 residues. Germline CDR1 is GTSNPN and CDR2 is SVGIG (reference sequence). Between the trimmed V and J ends, which lost 3 bases and 7 bases, there was a span of 9 bases. CDR3 nucleotide sequence: TGTGCCTGGAGCTACCTAGGTGGCTACACCTTC. This translates into CAWSYLGGYTF.

The gene calls are TRBV11-2 and TRBJ1-1; unclear D gene. Germline V gene sequence: CDR1 SGHAT, CDR2 FQNNGV. The V end was cut by 2 bases, the J end by 1 base, with 5 bases between. The CDR3 sequence is 13 residues long. DNA for the CDR3: TGTGCCAGCAGCTTACGAAGGAACACTGAAGCTTTCTTT. Protein sequence: CASSLRRNTEAFF.

The genes are TRBV4-3 and TRBJ1-3; D not certain. The CDR3 totals 16 residues. From germline, CDR1 is LGHNA and CDR2 YSLEER. Trimming cost V 0 bases and J 0 bases, with 9 bases left between them. CDR3 coding DNA: TGCGCCAGCAGCCAAGATTATAGATTCTCTGGAAACACCATATATTTT. Protein: CASSQDYRFSGNTIYF.

The rearrangement uses TRBV27 and TRBJ1-1; tentatively, D is TRBD1 (5 bases). Per the germline V gene, CDR1 is MNHEY and CDR2 is SMNVEV (reference sequence). V was clipped by 2 bases and J by 4 bases, with 11 bases between them. The CDR3 runs 14 residues. The CDR3 here is CASSLEGVRTEAFF. Here the CDR3 DNA reads TGTGCCAGCAGTTTAGAAGGGGTTCGCACTGAAGCTTTCTTT.